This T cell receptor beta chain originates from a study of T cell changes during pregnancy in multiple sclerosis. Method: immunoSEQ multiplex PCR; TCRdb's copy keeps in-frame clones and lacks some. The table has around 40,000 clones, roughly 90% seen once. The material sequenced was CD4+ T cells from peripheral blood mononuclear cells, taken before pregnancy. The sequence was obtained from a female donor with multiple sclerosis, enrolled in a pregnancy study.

The CDR3 here is CASSFLATEAFF. The CDR3 coding sequence is TGTGCCAGCAGTTTTCTAGCCACTGAAGCTTTCTTT. The gene calls are TRBV28 and TRBJ1-1; the D is unclear. The CDR3 runs 12 residues. Trimming took off 3 bases at V and 4 bases at J, with 6 bases between the two ends. Germline assignment: CDR1 MDHEN and CDR2 SYDVKM.